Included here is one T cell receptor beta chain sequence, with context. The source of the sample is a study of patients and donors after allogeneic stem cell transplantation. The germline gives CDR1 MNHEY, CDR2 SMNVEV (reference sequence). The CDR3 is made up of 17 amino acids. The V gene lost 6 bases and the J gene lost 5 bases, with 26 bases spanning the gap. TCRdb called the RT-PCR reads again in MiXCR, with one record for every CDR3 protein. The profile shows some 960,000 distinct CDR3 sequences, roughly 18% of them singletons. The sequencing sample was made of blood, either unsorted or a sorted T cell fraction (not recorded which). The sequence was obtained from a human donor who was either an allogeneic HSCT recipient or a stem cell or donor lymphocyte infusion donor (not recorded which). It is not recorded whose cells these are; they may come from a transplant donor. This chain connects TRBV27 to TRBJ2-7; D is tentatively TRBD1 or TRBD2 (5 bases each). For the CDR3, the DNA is TGTGCCAGCAGCCCCCGCTCGGCCCCGATATGGGGACACGAGCAGTACTTC. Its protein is CASSPRSAPIWGHEQYF.